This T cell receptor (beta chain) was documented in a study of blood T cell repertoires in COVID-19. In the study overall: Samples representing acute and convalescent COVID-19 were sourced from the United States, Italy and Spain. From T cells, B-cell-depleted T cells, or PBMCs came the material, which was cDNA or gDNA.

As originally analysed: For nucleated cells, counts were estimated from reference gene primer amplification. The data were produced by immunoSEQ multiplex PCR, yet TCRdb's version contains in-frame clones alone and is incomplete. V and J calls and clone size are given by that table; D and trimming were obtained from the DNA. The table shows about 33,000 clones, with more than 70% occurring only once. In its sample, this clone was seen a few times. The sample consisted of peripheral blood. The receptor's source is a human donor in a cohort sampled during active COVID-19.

This chain's CDR3 is CASRRDSDSYEQYF. The DNA of the CDR3 is TGTGCCAGCAGGAGGGACAGCGATTCCTACGAGCAGTACTTC. J is TRBJ2-7 and V is TRBV2; the match to TRBD1 covers 7 bases. Germline-derived CDR1 and CDR2 are SNHLY and FYNNEI. The CDR3 covers 14 residues. With V trimmed by 6 bases and J by 1 base, 6 bases remained unmatched.